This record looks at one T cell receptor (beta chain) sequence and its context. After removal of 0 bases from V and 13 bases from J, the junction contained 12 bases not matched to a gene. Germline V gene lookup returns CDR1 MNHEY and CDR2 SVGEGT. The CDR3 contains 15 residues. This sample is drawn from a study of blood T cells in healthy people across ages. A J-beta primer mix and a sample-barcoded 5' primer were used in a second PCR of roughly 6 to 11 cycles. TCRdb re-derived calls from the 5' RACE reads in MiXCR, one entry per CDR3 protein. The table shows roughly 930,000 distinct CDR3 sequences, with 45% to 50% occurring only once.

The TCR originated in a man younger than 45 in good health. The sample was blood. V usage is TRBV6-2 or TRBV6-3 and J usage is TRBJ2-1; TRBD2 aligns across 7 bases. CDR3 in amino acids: CASSYSRGLGGEQFF. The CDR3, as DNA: TGTGCCAGCAGTTACTCGAGGGGTCTGGGGGGGGAACAGTTCTTC.